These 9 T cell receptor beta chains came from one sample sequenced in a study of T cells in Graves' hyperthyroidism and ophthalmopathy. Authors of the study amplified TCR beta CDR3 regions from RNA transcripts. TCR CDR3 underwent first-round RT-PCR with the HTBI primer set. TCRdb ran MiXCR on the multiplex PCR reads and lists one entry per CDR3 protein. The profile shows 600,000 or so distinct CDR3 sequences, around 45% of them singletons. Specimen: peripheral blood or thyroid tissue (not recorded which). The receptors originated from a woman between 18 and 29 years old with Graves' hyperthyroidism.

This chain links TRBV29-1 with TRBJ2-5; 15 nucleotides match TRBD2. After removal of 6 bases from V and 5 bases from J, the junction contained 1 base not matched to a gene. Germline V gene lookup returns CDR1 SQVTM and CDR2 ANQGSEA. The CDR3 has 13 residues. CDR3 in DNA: TGCAGCGTAGGGACTAGCGGGAGGGAGACCCAGTACTTC. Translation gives CSVGTSGRETQYF.

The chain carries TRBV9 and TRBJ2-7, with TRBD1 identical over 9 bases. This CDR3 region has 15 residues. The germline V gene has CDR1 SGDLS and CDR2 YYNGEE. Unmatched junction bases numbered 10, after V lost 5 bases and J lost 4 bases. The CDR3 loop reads CASSATRDRAYEQYF. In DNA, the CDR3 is TGTGCCAGCAGTGCAACTAGGGACAGGGCTTACGAGCAGTACTTC.

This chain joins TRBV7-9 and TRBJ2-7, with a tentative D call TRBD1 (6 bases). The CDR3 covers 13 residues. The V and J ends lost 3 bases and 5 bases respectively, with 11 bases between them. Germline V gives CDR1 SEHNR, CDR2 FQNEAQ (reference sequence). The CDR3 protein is CASSFRGIHEQYF. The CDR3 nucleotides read TGTGCCAGCAGCTTTAGGGGGATACACGAGCAGTACTTC.

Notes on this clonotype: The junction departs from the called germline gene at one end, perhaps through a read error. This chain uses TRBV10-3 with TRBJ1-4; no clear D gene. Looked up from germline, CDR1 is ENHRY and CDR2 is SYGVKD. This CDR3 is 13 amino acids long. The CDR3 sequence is CASSFGALEKLFF. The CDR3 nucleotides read TGTGCCAGCAGTTTCGGCGCCCTCGAAAAACTGTTTTTT.

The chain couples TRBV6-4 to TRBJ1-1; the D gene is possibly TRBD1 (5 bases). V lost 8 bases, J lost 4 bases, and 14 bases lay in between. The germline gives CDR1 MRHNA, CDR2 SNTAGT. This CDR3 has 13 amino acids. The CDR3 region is CASEGRVRTEAFF. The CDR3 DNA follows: TGTGCCAGCGAGGGACGGGTGCGCACTGAAGCTTTCTTT.

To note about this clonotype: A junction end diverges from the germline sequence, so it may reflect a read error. DNA for the CDR3: TGTGCCAGCAGTTACATAGCCCTGAATCAGCTCCAGCATTTT. This sequence encodes CASSYIALNQLQHF. V and J are TRBV24-1 and TRBJ1-5, with D hard to call. The CDR3 extends over 14 amino acids. Germline assignment: CDR1 KGHDR and CDR2 SFDVKD.

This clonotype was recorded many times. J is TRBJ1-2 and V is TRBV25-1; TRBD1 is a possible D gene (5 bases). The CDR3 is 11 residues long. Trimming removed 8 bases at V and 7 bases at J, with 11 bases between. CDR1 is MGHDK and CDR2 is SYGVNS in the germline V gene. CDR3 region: CASHEGPGYTF. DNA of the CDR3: TGTGCCAGCCATGAGGGGCCTGGCTACACCTTC.

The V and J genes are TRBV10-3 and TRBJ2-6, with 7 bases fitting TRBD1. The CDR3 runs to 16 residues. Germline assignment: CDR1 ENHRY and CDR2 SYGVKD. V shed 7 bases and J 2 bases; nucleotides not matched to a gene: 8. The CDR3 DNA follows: TGTGCCATCACCCGGACAGGAAACACTGGGGCCAACGTCCTGACTTTC. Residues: CAITRTGNTGANVLTF.

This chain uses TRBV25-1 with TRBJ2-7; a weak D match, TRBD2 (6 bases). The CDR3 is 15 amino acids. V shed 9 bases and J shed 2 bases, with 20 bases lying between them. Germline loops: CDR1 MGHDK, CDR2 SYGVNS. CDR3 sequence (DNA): TGTGCCAGTAGTATGGGGCTAGCGAGAACCTACGAGCAGTACTTC. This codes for CASSMGLARTYEQYF.